The clone carrying this T cell receptor beta chain was counted ten times or more. This entry is derived from a study of T-cell memory formation after mild COVID-19. The CDR3 has 14 residues. Trimming stripped 1 base from V and 3 bases from J, with 9 bases between. Germline CDR1 reads SNHLY; CDR2 reads FYNNEI. MiXCR, run by TCRdb on the 5' RACE reads, gives a single entry per CDR3 protein. This repertoire shows nearly 5,000 distinct CDR3 sequences, roughly 44% found once; its top ten account for around 2.6%. The TCR was taken from an adult who had mild COVID-19 (a few samples of this study predate the infection). Cell type and time point are not known. The genes are TRBV2 and TRBJ1-2, with a tentative D call TRBD1 (5 bases). The specimen sequenced was PBMCs or a T cell subset sorted from them (not recorded which). CDR3 bases: TGTGCCAGCAGTGAAGTATCGACAGACTATGGCTACACCTTC. Amino acid sequence: CASSEVSTDYGYTF.